The 4 T cell receptor beta chains below all came from one sample that was sequenced in a study of cytomegalovirus exposure and HLA in healthy donors. Both 60 Vbeta primers and 13 Jbeta primers went into the PCR. The table came from immunoSEQ multiplex PCR; TCRdb's copy has only in-frame clones and leaves some out. The top ten hold 1.8% of the sample, which has about 98,000 clones, about 74% seen once. The sample taken for sequencing was PBMCs. The origin of the receptors is a male donor in good health and CMV-seronegative.

The CDR3: CAISPDRVVQPQHF. The CDR3 DNA is TGTGCCATCAGTCCGGACAGGGTGGTTCAGCCCCAGCATTTT. The V and J genes are TRBV10-3 and TRBJ1-5; 8 bases are shared with TRBD1. With V trimmed by 5 bases and J by 6 bases, 6 bases remained unmatched. The CDR3 is made up of 14 amino acids. CDR1 and CDR2 from the germline V gene are ENHRY and SYGVKD.

The chain employs TRBV6-6 and TRBJ1-2, with 7 bases identical to TRBD1. Losses at the gene ends were 0 bases for V and 8 bases for J; bases not matched to a gene: 6. There are 14 residues in the CDR3. The germline CDR1 and CDR2 sequences are MNHNY and SVGAGI (reference sequence). CDR3: CASSYSPTGDGYTF. Here the CDR3 DNA reads TGTGCCAGCAGTTACTCCCCTACAGGGGACGGCTACACCTTC.

The chain combines TRBV6-1 with TRBJ1-2, with D uncertain. The CDR3 covers 15 residues. The germline gives CDR1 MNHNS, CDR2 SASEGT. V was shortened by 1 base and J by 1 base, with 10 bases between the two germline ends. Written as DNA, the CDR3 is TGTGCCAGCAGTGAAGGATCCCTAGGTAACTATGGCTACACCTTC. Translating gives CASSEGSLGNYGYTF.

CDR3 residues: CASSVGRGYQETQYF. DNA for the CDR3: TGTGCCAGCAGTGTTGGCAGGGGGTACCAAGAGACCCAGTACTTC. This chain links TRBV2 with TRBJ2-5, with 7 bases that match TRBD1. After removal of 4 bases from V and 0 bases from J, the junction contained 5 bases not matched to a gene. Germline V CDR1 and CDR2: SNHLY, FYNNEI. There are 15 residues in the CDR3. The variable domain in full, completed from reference TRBV2 and TRBJ2-5, reads EPEVTQTPSHQVTQMGQEVILRCVPISNHLYFYWYRQILGQKVEFLVSFYNNEISEKSEIFDDQFSVERPDGSNFTLKIRSTKLEDSAMYFCASSVGRGYQETQYFGPGTRLLVL.